The 20 T cell receptor beta chains reported below all come from one sample, sequenced in a study of technical replicates of blood from a few donors. Sequenced by immunoSEQ multiplex PCR; TCRdb stores in-frame clones only, minus some. The profile shows 60,000 to 85,000 clones, 90% to 95% of them singletons. Input material: T cells isolated from PBMCs. Receptors were obtained from a human donor in good health.

The chain recombines TRBV7-2 with TRBJ2-5, with 13 bases aligning to TRBD2. The trim removed 5 bases at V and 10 bases at J, leaving 7 bases unmatched. The CDR3 is 14 amino acids. Germline assignment: CDR1 SGHTA and CDR2 FQGNSA. CDR3 bases: TGTGCCAGCAGCGAACTAGCGGGAGGGGAGGGCCAGTACTTC. Translation gives CASSELAGGEGQYF.

The V and J genes are TRBV4-1 and TRBJ1-2, with 7 nucleotides matching TRBD1. J lost 5 bases, V lost 0 bases, and 6 bases had no gene match. Germline loops: CDR1 MGHRA, CDR2 YSYEKL. This CDR3 contains 15 residues. CDR3 in DNA: TGCGCCAGCAGCCAAGAGGGCAGGGGGAAATATGGCTACACCTTC. This gives the protein CASSQEGRGKYGYTF.

V is TRBV7-3 and J is TRBJ2-5; possibly TRBD1 for D (6 bases). The CDR3 runs 13 residues. Germline V CDR1 and CDR2: SGHTA, FQGTGA. Trimming removed 4 bases from V and 5 bases from J, with 11 bases in between. As DNA, the CDR3 is TGTGCCAGCAGCTACAGGGTTTGGGAGACCCAGTACTTC. Its translation: CASSYRVWETQYF.

The gene calls are TRBV9 and TRBJ1-3; TRBD1 aligns across 7 bases. Germline CDR1 is SGDLS and CDR2 is YYNGEE. V lost 0 bases to trimming and J lost 0 bases; unmatched junction nucleotides: 9. The CDR3 totals 18 residues. The CDR3 protein is CASSVVPGQSFSGNTIYF. In DNA form, the CDR3 reads TGTGCCAGCAGCGTAGTCCCGGGACAGAGTTTCTCTGGAAACACCATATATTTT.

The CDR3: CASSFMGGKETQYF. CDR3 sequence (DNA): TGTGCCAGCAGCTTCATGGGGGGGAAAGAGACCCAGTACTTC. The genes are TRBV5-4 and TRBJ2-5, with TRBD2 matching 7 bases. The length of the CDR3 is 14 residues. Germline V gene lookup returns CDR1 SGHNT and CDR2 YYREEE (reference sequence). The J segment lost 3 bases and the V segment lost 2 bases, leaving 4 bases of the junction unmatched.

This chain links TRBV29-1 with TRBJ2-1, with D possibly TRBD1 on 6 matching bases. The CDR3 is 12 amino acids. Germline loops: CDR1 SQVTM, CDR2 ANQGSEA. The CDR3 protein is CTGTLSYNEQFF. CDR3 bases: TGCACCGGGACATTGTCCTACAATGAGCAGTTCTTC.

The chain employs TRBV28 and TRBJ2-1, with D hard to call. Trimming removed 2 bases at V and 3 bases at J, with 17 bases between. The CDR3 consists of 17 residues. Germline-derived CDR1 and CDR2 are MDHEN and SYDVKM. The CDR3 DNA follows: TGTGCCAGCAGTTTACCCTACGAGGCCGCTAGCTACAATGAGCAGTTCTTC. Encoded protein: CASSLPYEAASYNEQFF. Complete variable domain (other parts from reference TRBV28 and TRBJ2-1): DVKVTQSSRYLVKRTGEKVFLECVQDMDHENMFWYRQDPGLGLRLIYFSYDVKMKEKGDIPEGYSVSREKKERFSLILESASTNQTSMYLCASSLPYEAASYNEQFFGPGTRLTVL.

The chain recombines TRBV6-5 with TRBJ2-2; no clear D. There are 14 residues in the CDR3. Trimming took off 6 bases at V and 3 bases at J, with 11 bases between the two ends. From germline, CDR1 is MNHEY and CDR2 SVGAGI. The CDR3 region is CASRLLGDTGELFF. CDR3 coding DNA: TGTGCCAGCAGGCTACTTGGTGACACCGGGGAGCTGTTTTTT.

The chain is built from TRBV18 and TRBJ2-7; possibly TRBD1 for D (7 bases). The germline CDR1 and CDR2 sequences are KGHSH and LQKENI. Trimming took off 2 bases at V and 4 bases at J, with 15 bases between the two ends. The CDR3 contains 15 residues. The CDR3 bases are TGTGCCAGCTCACCAGGGGCAGGGGGGACTTACGAGCAGTACTTC. Translating gives CASSPGAGGTYEQYF. Based on the CDR3 plus reference TRBV18 and TRBJ2-7, the full variable domain is NAGVMQNPRHLVRRRGQEARLRCSPMKGHSHVYWYRQLPEEGLKFMVYLQKENIIDESGMPKERFSAEFPKEGPSILRIQQVVRGDSAAYFCASSPGAGGTYEQYFGPGTRLTVT.

The J gene is TRBJ2-6, the V gene TRBV11-2, with D unresolved. This CDR3 has 13 amino acids. The germline CDR1 and CDR2 sequences are SGHAT and FQNNGV. Trimming cost V 3 bases and J 4 bases, with 4 bases left between them. The CDR3 is CASSFTGANVLTF. CDR3 nucleotides: TGTGCCAGCAGCTTTACAGGGGCCAACGTCCTGACTTTC.

The chain uses TRBV5-8 and TRBJ2-1; 11 nucleotides line up with TRBD2. Trimming cost V 3 bases and J 5 bases; bases outside gene matches: 4. CDR1 and CDR2 (germline): SGHTS, YDEGEE. This CDR3 is 15 amino acids long. This CDR3 is CASSYGTSGDNEQFF. The CDR3 DNA reads TGTGCCAGCAGCTACGGGACTAGCGGCGACAATGAGCAGTTCTTC.

This clone was seen just once. The gene calls are TRBV4-3 and TRBJ2-1; 9 positions match TRBD2. After removal of 4 bases from V and 6 bases from J, the junction contained 7 bases not matched to a gene. CDR3 length equals 15 residues. Germline-derived CDR1 and CDR2 are LGHNA and YSLEER. The CDR3 sequence is CASSLHGGRGNEQFF. CDR3 in DNA: TGCGCCAGCAGCCTCCATGGCGGGAGGGGCAATGAGCAGTTCTTC.

The chain recombines TRBV5-1 with TRBJ2-7; D not certain. Germline lookup yields CDR1 SGHRS and CDR2 YFSETQ. V was pared by 0 bases and J by 0 bases, with 7 bases between. The CDR3 consists of 14 residues. This CDR3 reads CASSLVRYSYEQYF. CDR3 coding DNA: TGCGCCAGCAGCTTGGTGCGCTACTCCTACGAGCAGTACTTC.

The V call is TRBV27, the J call TRBJ1-4; D ambiguous. CDR1 is MNHEY and CDR2 is SMNVEV in the germline V gene (reference sequence). The CDR3 totals 17 residues. The V end was cut by 0 bases, the J end by 0 bases, with 11 bases between. CDR3 sequence: CASSLSAGDATNEKLFF. In DNA form, the CDR3 reads TGTGCCAGCAGTTTATCTGCCGGTGATGCAACTAATGAAAAACTGTTTTTT.

The rearrangement uses TRBV7-2 and TRBJ1-2, with TRBD1 as a possible D gene (5 bases). This CDR3 has 15 residues. Trimming shortened V by 1 base and J by 2 bases, and 11 bases separated the two germline ends. Germline CDR1 SGHTA, CDR2 FQGNSA. As DNA, the CDR3 is TGTGCCAGCAGCTTAGACGTGGGGGGGAACTATGGCTACACCTTC. This codes for CASSLDVGGNYGYTF. The whole variable domain, remainder taken from reference TRBV7-2 and TRBJ1-2, is GAGVSQSPSNKVTEKGKDVELRCDPISGHTALYWYRQSLGQGLEFLIYFQGNSAPDKSGLPSDRFSAERTGGSVSTLTIQRTQQEDSAVYLCASSLDVGGNYGYTFGSGTRLTVV.

The chain couples TRBV10-3 to TRBJ2-1, with a weak D call TRBD2 (6 bases). This CDR3 has 15 amino acids. Trimming removed 4 bases from V and 2 bases from J, with 12 bases in between. Germline loops: CDR1 ENHRY, CDR2 SYGVKD. Written as DNA, the CDR3 is TGTGCCATCAGTGGAGGCGGGGCCGCCTACAATGAGCAGTTCTTC. Translating it yields CAISGGGAAYNEQFF.

V gene TRBV12-5 combines with J gene TRBJ1-3; a weak D match, TRBD1 (6 bases). CDR1 and CDR2 from the germline V gene are LGHNT and FRNRAP. V was clipped by 3 bases and J by 2 bases, with 17 bases between them. This CDR3 contains 17 residues. The CDR3 DNA sequence: TGTGCTAGTGGTTTAATCGTCGGGGGGCGCACTGGAAACACCATATATTTT. The encoded protein is CASGLIVGGRTGNTIYF. Full variable domain (outside the CDR3, taken from reference TRBV12-5 and TRBJ1-3): DARVTQTPRHKVTEMGQEVTMRCQPILGHNTVFWYRQTMMQGLELLAYFRNRAPLDDSGMPKDRFSAEMPDATLATLKIQPSEPRDSAVYFCASGLIVGGRTGNTIYFGEGSWLTVV.

V and J are TRBV19 and TRBJ2-7, with 8 positions matching TRBD1. Germline loops: CDR1 LNHDA, CDR2 SQIVND (reference sequence). The CDR3 spans 13 residues. Unmatched junction bases numbered 12, after V lost 6 bases and J lost 11 bases. The DNA for the CDR3 is TGTGCCAGTAGCACTCAACAGGGGGACGTTGAGTACTTC. Translated: CASSTQQGDVEYF.

This clone has only one observation. This chain joins TRBV18 and TRBJ2-2, with no clear D. Trimming cost V 0 bases and J 3 bases, with 11 bases left between them. CDR1 KGHSH and CDR2 LQKENI come from the germline V gene. The CDR3 totals 16 residues. CDR3 residues: CASSPPPLRDTGELFF. CDR3 DNA sequence: TGTGCCAGCTCACCACCCCCCCTTCGGGACACCGGGGAGCTGTTTTTT.

The chain joins TRBV5-4 to TRBJ2-1; 7 bases agree with TRBD2. The junction had 10 bases not matched to a gene; V was cut back by 4 bases and J by 6 bases. The CDR3 is 15 amino acids. Germline CDR1 is SGHNT and CDR2 is YYREEE (reference sequence). The CDR3 nucleotides read TGTGCCAGCAGCCCCCCTGGTAGGGAGGGCAATGAGCAGTTCTTC. It specifies CASSPPGREGNEQFF.